A selection of T cell receptor beta chains follows, all from one sample in a study of pediatric ulcerative colitis. Some clones are missing from TCRdb's copy, which holds only in-frame ones; the method was immunoSEQ multiplex PCR. The table includes roughly 30,000 clones, roughly 86% detected once. Sequenced sample: blood. The receptor source for this set is a boy aged 10-17 years with severe ulcerative colitis. CDR3s include the opening cysteine and the closing phenylalanine or tryptophan. The D gene is left open where the match is weak. Expanded clones are given a class, and other clones once, few, many or no size at all.

TRBJ1-1	TRBV19	few	15	.	CASSIGRVSRTEAFF	TGTGCCAGTAGTATTGGCAGGGTTTCCCGGACTGAAGCTTTCTTT
TRBJ2-7	TRBV7-9	.	15	TRBD1	CASSPTPGTGAEQYF	TGTGCCAGCAGCCCGACCCCCGGGACAGGGGCCGAGCAGTACTTC
TRBJ1-1	TRBV9	.	13	.	CASSRDKNTEAFF	TGTGCCAGCAGCCGTGACAAGAACACTGAAGCTTTCTTT
TRBJ2-1	TRBV4-1	.	15	TRBD2	CASSQLAGATTEQFF	TGCGCCAGCAGTCAACTAGCGGGGGCGACCACCGAGCAGTTCTTC
TRBJ1-1	TRBV18	.	14	.	CASSPIPGNTEAFF	TGTGCCAGCTCACCAATTCCCGGGAACACTGAAGCTTTCTTT
TRBJ1-1	TRBV19	.	14	.	CASSRPGRGTEAFF	TGTGCCAGTAGTAGGCCAGGGAGGGGCACTGAAGCTTTCTTT
TRBJ2-2	TRBV5-8	once	14	.	CASSPPQGLRELFF	TGTGCCAGCAGCCCCCCCCAGGGTTTACGGGAGCTGTTTTTT
TRBJ2-2	TRBV19	.	16	TRBD2	CASSASRGGWTGELFF	TGTGCCAGTAGTGCTTCAAGGGGAGGGTGGACCGGGGAGCTGTTTTTT
TRBJ1-1	TRBV19	few	15	TRBD1	CASSIWTGMGAEAFF	TGTGCCAGTAGTATATGGACAGGGATGGGGGCTGAAGCTTTCTTT
TRBJ1-1	TRBV19	.	13	.	CASSVKGDTEAFF	TGTGCCAGTAGTGTTAAAGGGGACACTGAAGCTTTCTTT
TRBJ1-2	TRBV6-6	large	15	TRBD1	CASSNRQGGNYGYTF	TGTGCCAGCAGTAACCGACAGGGGGGTAACTATGGCTACACCTTC
TRBJ1-2	TRBV11-2	.	16	.	CASSLAGRSGHFGYTF	TGTGCCAGCAGCTTGGCTGGACGGTCAGGCCACTTTGGCTACACCTTC
TRBJ1-1	TRBV19	.	15	.	CASSMGTTPGAEAFF	TGTGCCAGTAGTATGGGGACAACCCCCGGGGCTGAAGCTTTCTTT
TRBJ1-2	TRBV5-6	.	16	.	CASSPGWGQGNYGYTF	TGTGCCAGCAGCCCCGGTTGGGGCCAGGGAAACTATGGCTACACCTTC
TRBJ2-7	TRBV5-4	.	14	.	CASSLDYLSYEQYF	TGTGCCAGCAGCTTGGACTATCTTTCCTACGAGCAGTACTTC
TRBJ1-3	TRBV13	.	18	.	CASSFKHIDPILGNTIYF	TGTGCCAGCAGCTTTAAACATATAGACCCGATACTTGGAAACACCATATATTTT
TRBJ2-3	TRBV7-9	.	16	TRBD2	CASSLGLAGWEDTQYF	TGTGCCAGCAGCTTAGGACTAGCGGGGTGGGAAGATACGCAGTATTTT
TRBJ2-5	TRBV12-5	.	16	TRBD2	CASGLRLAGSQETQYF	TGTGCTAGTGGTTTGAGGCTAGCGGGATCACAAGAGACCCAGTACTTC
TRBJ1-4	TRBV19	.	12	.	CASGGYGEKLFF	TGTGCCAGTGGGGGATATGGGGAAAAACTGTTTTTT
TRBJ2-7	TRBV11-2	.	11	.	CASSEAHEQYF	TGTGCCAGCAGTGAGGCGCACGAGCAGTACTTC
TRBJ2-1	TRBV7-9	.	14	.	CASSLASRFNEQFF	TGTGCCAGCAGCTTAGCGAGTAGGTTCAATGAGCAGTTCTTC
TRBJ1-3	TRBV5-1	.	16	.	CASSWKTGSSGNTIYF	TGCGCCAGCAGCTGGAAGACAGGCAGCTCTGGAAACACCATATATTTT
TRBJ1-1	TRBV7-9	.	17	TRBD1	CASSSVPGQGANTEAFF	TGTGCCAGCAGCTCCGTCCCGGGACAGGGGGCGAACACTGAAGCTTTCTTT
TRBJ2-5	TRBV25-1	once	10	.	CASSKETQYF	TGTGCCAGTTCCAAAGAGACCCAGTACTTC
TRBJ2-5	TRBV6-5	.	14	.	CASSYGLTQETQYF	TGTGCCAGCAGTTACGGACTAACCCAAGAGACCCAGTACTTC
TRBJ2-7	TRBV5-1	.	12	.	CASSSSSYEQYF	TGCGCCAGCAGCTCTTCCTCCTACGAGCAGTACTTC
TRBJ1-1	TRBV14	.	13	.	CASSQQIRTEAFF	TGTGCCAGCAGCCAACAGATACGGACTGAAGCTTTCTTT